A selection of T cell receptor beta chains follows, all from one sample in a study of T cells after yellow fever vaccination. TCRdb re-derived calls from the 5' RACE reads in MiXCR, one entry per CDR3 protein. The sample contains around 330,000 distinct CDR3 sequences, approximately 3.9% of which appear only once. Sequences were derived from PBMCs, sampled on the day of the yellow fever booster vaccination. These receptors were collected from a man aged 18 to 30 who received the YFV17D yellow fever vaccine. CDR3s include the opening cysteine and the closing phenylalanine or tryptophan. The D gene is left open where the match is weak. The size entry is marked missing in some rows and otherwise reads once, few, many or a size class.

J: TRBJ1-1; size: many; D: .; V: TRBV5-1; CDR3: CASSLAPTDLGTEAFF; DNA: TGCGCCAGCAGCTTGGCCCCCACCGACCTGGGAACTGAAGCTTTCTTT
J: TRBJ2-3; size: many; D: TRBD1; V: TRBV7-3; CDR3: CASSFGQGRTDTQYF; DNA: TGTGCCAGCAGCTTCGGACAGGGTCGCACAGATACGCAGTATTTT
J: TRBJ2-1; size: many; D: TRBD2; V: TRBV20-1; CDR3: CSARDRRRGGYNEQFF; DNA: TGCAGTGCTAGAGATCGGAGGCGGGGGGGCTACAATGAGCAGTTCTTC
J: TRBJ2-5; size: few; D: .; V: TRBV12-2; CDR3: CASRSHLGAGTAQETQYF; DNA: TGTGCAAGTCGCTCCCACCTGGGAGCCGGGACAGCCCAAGAGACCCAGTACTTC
J: TRBJ1-2; size: .; D: TRBD1; V: TRBV4-3; CDR3: CASSQMRTGLYGYTF; DNA: TGCGCCAGCAGCCAAATGCGGACAGGCCTCTATGGCTACACCTTC
J: TRBJ2-3; size: many; D: .; V: TRBV29-1; CDR3: CSVEGQTNTDTQYF; DNA: TGCAGCGTTGAAGGACAGACCAACACAGATACGCAGTATTTT
J: TRBJ1-1; size: few; D: .; V: TRBV28; CDR3: CASRYRVGTEAFF; DNA: TGTGCCAGCAGATACAGGGTTGGCACTGAAGCTTTCTTT
J: TRBJ1-5; size: many; D: .; V: TRBV6-4; CDR3: CASSDEGIQPQHF; DNA: TGTGCCAGCAGTGACGAGGGGATTCAGCCCCAGCATTTT
J: TRBJ2-5; size: .; D: .; V: TRBV6-6; CDR3: CASSFLSGEETQYF; DNA: TGTGCCAGCAGTTTCTTATCGGGGGAAGAGACCCAGTACTTC
J: TRBJ2-6; size: many; D: .; V: TRBV3-1; CDR3: CASSTSSGANVLTF; DNA: TGTGCCAGCAGTACCAGCTCTGGGGCCAACGTCCTGACTTTC
J: TRBJ2-1; size: many; D: TRBD1; V: TRBV6-5; CDR3: CASQTGGRYNEQFF; DNA: TGTGCCAGCCAGACAGGGGGCAGGTACAATGAGCAGTTCTTC
J: TRBJ1-1; size: many; D: TRBD1; V: TRBV7-8; CDR3: CASSSDREAEAFF; DNA: TGTGCCAGCAGCTCGGACAGGGAGGCTGAAGCTTTCTTT
J: TRBJ2-5; size: many; D: .; V: TRBV5-1; CDR3: CASSVTSPQETQYF; DNA: TGCGCCAGCAGCGTGACTAGTCCCCAAGAGACCCAGTACTTC
J: TRBJ1-1; size: .; D: .; V: TRBV7-2; CDR3: CASSSRQANTEAFF; DNA: TGTGCCAGCTCGTCCCGGCAGGCAAACACTGAAGCTTTCTTT
J: TRBJ2-6; size: many; D: TRBD1; V: TRBV11-1; CDR3: CASSSTGAGANVLTF; DNA: TGTGCCAGCAGCTCCACAGGGGCTGGGGCCAACGTCCTGACTTTC
J: TRBJ1-1; size: .; D: TRBD1; V: TRBV4-1; CDR3: CASSQVGDRGNTEAFF; DNA: TGCGCCAGCAGCCAAGTTGGTGACAGGGGGAACACTGAAGCTTTCTTT
J: TRBJ2-3; size: few; D: TRBD2; V: TRBV5-1; CDR3: CASRASGGSTDTQYF; DNA: TGCGCCAGCAGGGCTAGCGGGGGGTCGACAGATACGCAGTATTTT
J: TRBJ2-3; size: many; D: .; V: TRBV7-2; CDR3: CASSLRRFTDTQYF; DNA: TGTGCCAGCAGCTTACGGCGATTCACAGATACGCAGTATTTT
J: TRBJ2-2; size: few; D: .; V: TRBV5-1; CDR3: CASSLTTGSIGELFF; DNA: TGCGCCAGCAGCTTGACAACAGGGAGTATCGGGGAGCTGTTTTTT
J: TRBJ2-7; size: few; D: TRBD1; V: TRBV3-1; CDR3: CASSQGGGLYEQYF; DNA: TGTGCCAGCAGCCAAGGAGGGGGCCTCTACGAGCAGTACTTC
J: TRBJ2-5; size: .; D: .; V: TRBV29-1; CDR3: CSVGPPHSGAGETQYF; DNA: TGCAGCGTAGGCCCCCCTCATTCCGGGGCGGGGGAGACCCAGTACTTC
J: TRBJ2-3; size: .; D: .; V: TRBV18; CDR3: CASSLPGDTQYF; DNA: TGTGCCAGCTCACTCCCTGGAGATACGCAGTATTTT
J: TRBJ1-4; size: few; D: TRBD1; V: TRBV9; CDR3: CASSVGNTGGVNEKLFF; DNA: TGTGCCAGCAGCGTAGGGAACACAGGGGGCGTTAATGAAAAACTGTTTTTT
J: TRBJ1-2; size: .; D: TRBD1; V: TRBV20-1; CDR3: CSASPDRGTGGYTF; DNA: TGCAGTGCTAGCCCGGACAGGGGAACGGGCGGCTACACCTTC
J: TRBJ2-7; size: few; D: .; V: TRBV27; CDR3: CASSSPGQRYEQYF; DNA: TGTGCCAGCAGTTCACCTGGACAGCGCTACGAGCAGTACTTC
J: TRBJ2-7; size: .; D: .; V: TRBV5-1; CDR3: CASSLVDSLSSYEQYF; DNA: TGCGCCAGCAGCTTGGTTGACAGCCTCAGCTCCTACGAGCAGTACTTC
J: TRBJ1-1; size: few; D: .; V: TRBV4-3; CDR3: CASSPGGGRRDTEAFF; DNA: TGCGCCAGCAGCCCCGGAGGGGGGAGAAGGGACACTGAAGCTTTCTTT
J: TRBJ2-1; size: many; D: .; V: TRBV4-2; CDR3: CASSQGSFREGLKYNEQFF; DNA: TGTGCCAGCAGCCAAGGGAGTTTCAGGGAAGGACTAAAATACAATGAGCAGTTCTTC
J: TRBJ1-2; size: few; D: TRBD1; V: TRBV5-1; CDR3: CASSWGGTDGYTF; DNA: TGCGCCAGCAGCTGGGGGGGGACAGATGGCTACACCTTC
J: TRBJ2-1; size: many; D: TRBD1; V: TRBV12-3/TRBV12-4; CDR3: CASSPSVGTGLYNEQFF; DNA: TGTGCCAGCAGCCCGTCGGTGGGGACAGGGCTCTACAATGAGCAGTTCTTC
J: TRBJ1-1; size: many; D: TRBD1; V: TRBV5-1; CDR3: CASSVGNRDRAGGGFF; DNA: TGCGCCAGCAGCGTCGGGAACCGGGACAGGGCAGGTGGGGGGTTCTTT
J: TRBJ2-7; size: many; D: .; V: TRBV27; CDR3: CASRGAANHEQYF; DNA: TGTGCCAGCAGGGGGGCAGCCAACCACGAGCAGTACTTC
J: TRBJ1-4; size: many; D: .; V: TRBV5-1; CDR3: CASSREGTVATNEKLFF; DNA: TGCGCCAGCAGCCGAGAAGGAACAGTGGCAACTAATGAAAAACTGTTTTTT
J: TRBJ2-3; size: few; D: TRBD2; V: TRBV5-4; CDR3: CASSRGTSFPPGTDTQYF; DNA: TGTGCCAGCAGCCGCGGGACTAGTTTCCCCCCGGGCACAGATACGCAGTATTTT
J: TRBJ2-1; size: few; D: .; V: TRBV7-8; CDR3: CASSLEFRTYNEQFF; DNA: TGTGCCAGCAGCTTAGAATTCAGGACCTACAATGAGCAGTTCTTC
J: TRBJ1-2; size: few; D: .; V: TRBV20-1; CDR3: CSAALGAGGYTF; DNA: TGCAGTGCAGCGCTAGGGGCAGGGGGCTACACCTTC
J: TRBJ2-1; size: .; D: TRBD2; V: TRBV6-5; CDR3: CASRPSGTVYNEQFF; DNA: TGTGCCAGCAGGCCAAGCGGGACCGTCTACAATGAGCAGTTCTTC